Described below is a single T cell receptor (beta chain) sequence and its context. The clone's antigen remains unknown. Base qualities are not at hand, and no much larger clone is one base apart. Other nucleotide sequences from this sample produce the same CDR3. TCRbeta CDR3 regions were amplified from genomic DNA using the immunoSEQ Assay, a bias-controlled multiplex PCR. Per the original workflow: The number of nucleated cells in each sample was estimated from the amplification of reference gene primers within the assay. To quantify the absolute abundance of each unique TCRbeta CDR3 rearrangement, sequence reads were collapsed and filtered. For each sample, productive Simpson clonality was calculated as the square root of Simpson's diversity index across productive rearrangements. The table was pulled from immuneACCESS by TCRdb, which kept in-frame rearrangements only. Such tables lose some clones; where checked, under half of the loss comes from unresolved V genes, and the rest has no known cause. That table gives V, J and clone size, and the DNA gave D and trimming. Counted in this sample were just over 650,000 clones; around 89% of them appeared once. The ten largest clones take up approximately 0.3% of the sample.

The data originate from a study of blood T cell repertoires in COVID-19 (TCRdb year 2020). Background on the whole study: Samples covering the acute and convalescent phases of COVID-19 were provided by collaborators in the United States, Italy and Spain. The prospective study material was composed of cDNA or gDNA derived from T cells, B-cell-depleted T cells, or PBMCs. Subjects who had been exposed to COVID-19, were actively infected with it, or had recovered from it provided the deeply sampled blood TCRbeta repertoires that made up the dataset. The repertoires were made available in a free public database intended to serve as a resource for research on the immune response to SARS-CoV-2. Samples came from the ongoing ImmuneRACE study (first 160 participants) plus 1,254 subjects from 6 global collaborators. Sample metadata almost always included a de-identified subject ID, COVID-19 status, age in years and sex. Where available, HLA class I and class II types were obtained from metadata supplied by the sample provider rather than from assay-based typing.

CDR1 is given as MNHEY and CDR2 as SMNVEV, both from the germline V gene (reference sequence). Measured from the cysteine to the phenylalanine, the CDR3 is 14 residues long. Just the 42-base CDR3 DNA is kept, in frame starting at base 1. Germline trimming amounts to 5 bases on V and 9 bases on J, with 4 as the count of junction bases outside the gene matches. Whole blood was collected in K2EDTA tubes by collaborating institutions according to the institutions' own protocols. For TCRbeta analysis, collaborator samples were shipped as frozen whole blood, as isolated PBMCs, or as DNA extracted from either sample type. Overall study results and their limits: The amount of clinical and demographic metadata varied by source and participant and was provided uncurated.

The sequenced sample consisted of peripheral blood. The rearranged chain carries TRBV27 and TRBJ1-6; TRBD1 agrees with 10 junctional bases. This receptor was identified in a woman aged 18-30 years with acute or convalescent COVID-19. In nucleotide form, the sequence is TGTGCCAGCAGTCCCGGGACAGGGGTTTCACCCCTCCACTTT. Protein translation: CASSPGTGVSPLHF.